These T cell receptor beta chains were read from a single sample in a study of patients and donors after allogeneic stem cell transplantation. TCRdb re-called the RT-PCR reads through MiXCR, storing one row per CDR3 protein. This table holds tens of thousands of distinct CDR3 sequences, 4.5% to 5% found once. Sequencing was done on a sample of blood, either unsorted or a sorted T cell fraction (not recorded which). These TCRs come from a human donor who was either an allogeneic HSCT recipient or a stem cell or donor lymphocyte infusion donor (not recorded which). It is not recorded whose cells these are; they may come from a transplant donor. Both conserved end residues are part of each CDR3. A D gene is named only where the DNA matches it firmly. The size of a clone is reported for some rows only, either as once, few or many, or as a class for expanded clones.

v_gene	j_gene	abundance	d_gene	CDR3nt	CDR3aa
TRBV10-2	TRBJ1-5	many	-	TGCGCCAGCAGTGACGATTCGGGGGCCCAGCCCCAGCATTTT	CASSDDSGAQPQHF
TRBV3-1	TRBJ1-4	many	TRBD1	TGTGCCACCACTTCGGGGACAGGGAATGGGGAAAAACTGTTTTTT	CATTSGTGNGEKLFF
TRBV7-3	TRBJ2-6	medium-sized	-	TGTGCCAGCAGCCAAATTTCTGGGGCCAACGTCCTGACTTTC	CASSQISGANVLTF
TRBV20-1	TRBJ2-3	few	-	TGCAGTGCTAGAGTAGGCCAAGTCGTGGTAGATACGCAGTATTTT	CSARVGQVVVDTQYF
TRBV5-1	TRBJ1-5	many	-	TGCGCCAGCAGCTTTCCAGGGAACTACAATCAGCCCCAGCATTTT	CASSFPGNYNQPQHF
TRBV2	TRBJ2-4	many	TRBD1	TGTGCCAGCAGCCCCTGGGACAGTCGGAACATTCAGTACTTC	CASSPWDSRNIQYF
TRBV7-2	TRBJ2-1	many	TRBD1	TGTGCCAGCAGCTTAGAAGGGACAGACTACTACAATGAGCAGTTCTTC	CASSLEGTDYYNEQFF
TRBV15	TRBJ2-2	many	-	TGTGCCACCAGTACTGAGGTAACCGGGGAGCTGTTTTTT	CATSTEVTGELFF
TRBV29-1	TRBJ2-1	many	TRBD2	TGCAGCGTTGAGATTAGCGGGAGAGGGTTCTACAATGAGCAGTTCTTC	CSVEISGRGFYNEQFF
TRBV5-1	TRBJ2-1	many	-	TGCGCCAGCAGCTTGTTGCCCAGATCTCAAAGCTCCTACAATGAGCAGTTCTTC	CASSLLPRSQSSYNEQFF
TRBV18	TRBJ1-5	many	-	TGTGCCAGCTCCCTCTCGGACAGTAGCAATCAGCCCCAGCATTTT	CASSLSDSSNQPQHF
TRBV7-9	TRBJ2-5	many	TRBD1	TGTGCCAGCAGCGAAGATGGGGGACAGCAAGAGACCCAGTACTTC	CASSEDGGQQETQYF
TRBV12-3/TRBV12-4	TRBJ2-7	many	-	TGTGCCAGCAGTTCCGCACGGGCTGGTTCCTACGAGCAGTACTTC	CASSSARAGSYEQYF
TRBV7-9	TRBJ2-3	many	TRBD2	TGTGCCAGCAGCTTAGGCGCTAGCGGGCTCACAGATACGCAGTATTTT	CASSLGASGLTDTQYF
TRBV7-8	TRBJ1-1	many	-	TGTGCCAGCAGCTTAGGAATTTGGAACACTGAAGCTTTCTTT	CASSLGIWNTEAFF
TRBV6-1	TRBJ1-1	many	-	TGTGCCAGCAGACAGTGGGGGAACACTGAAGCTTTCTTT	CASRQWGNTEAFF
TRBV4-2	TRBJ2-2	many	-	TGTGCCAGCAGCCAGGAGGGAGACACCGGGGAGCTGTTTTTT	CASSQEGDTGELFF
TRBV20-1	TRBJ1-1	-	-	TGCAGTGCTAGAGGTGACAGTGAAGCTTTCTTT	CSARGDSEAFF
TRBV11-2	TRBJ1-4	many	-	TGTGCCAGCAGCTTAGGAGACAATCTCCGCGGGGAAAAACTGTTTTTT	CASSLGDNLRGEKLFF
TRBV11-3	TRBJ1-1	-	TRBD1	TGTGCCAGCAGCTTAGGGACAGGGGGGTTCGATGAAGCTTTCTTT	CASSLGTGGFDEAFF
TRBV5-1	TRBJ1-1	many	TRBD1	TGCGCCAGCAGCTCGGGACAGGGCACTGAAGCTTTCTTT	CASSSGQGTEAFF
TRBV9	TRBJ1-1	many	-	TGTGCCAGCAGCGCCCTCCGGGAGGGAGCTTTCTTT	CASSALREGAFF
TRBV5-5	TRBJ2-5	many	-	TGTGCCAGCAGCTTCACGCTCCAAGAGACCCAGTACTTC	CASSFTLQETQYF
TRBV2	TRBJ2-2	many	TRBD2	TGTGCCAGCAGTCCGGTAGCGGGGGGGCACACCGGGGAGCTGTTTTTT	CASSPVAGGHTGELFF
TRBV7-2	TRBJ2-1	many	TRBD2	TGTGCCAGCAGCCGGGGGGGGAGCACCTACAATGAGCAGTTCTTC	CASSRGGSTYNEQFF
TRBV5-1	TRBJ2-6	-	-	TGCGCCAGCAGCTTGGGACAGTCTGGGGCCAACGTCCTGACTTTC	CASSLGQSGANVLTF
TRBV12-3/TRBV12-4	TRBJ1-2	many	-	TGTGCCACCGGACAGAACTATGGCTACACCTTC	CATGQNYGYTF
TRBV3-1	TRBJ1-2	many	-	TGTGCCAGCAGCCAGGGGGCGACAGATTATTTCAACTATGGCTACACCTTC	CASSQGATDYFNYGYTF
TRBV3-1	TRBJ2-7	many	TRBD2	TGTGCCAGCAGTGAGGGACTAGGGTATGAGAAGTCCTACGAGCAGTACTTC	CASSEGLGYEKSYEQYF
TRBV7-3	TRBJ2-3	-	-	TGTGCCAGCAGCTTGGGCCACGGGGATACGCAGTATTTT	CASSLGHGDTQYF
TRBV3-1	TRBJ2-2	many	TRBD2	TGTGCCAGCAGCCAAGGCGGAGTGGCATACATTAGCGGGGGGGCCGGGGAGCTGTTTTTT	CASSQGGVAYISGGAGELFF
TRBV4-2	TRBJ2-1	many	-	TGTGCCAGCAGCCAAGATAGGGCCTTAGGGCAGTTCTTC	CASSQDRALGQFF
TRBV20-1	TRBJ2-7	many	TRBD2	TGCAGTGCTGGGGCTAGCGGGAGGGCGCTGGGGTACGAGCAGTACTTC	CSAGASGRALGYEQYF
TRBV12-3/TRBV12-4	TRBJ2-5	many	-	TGTGCCAGCAGTTCGACGGCTAGATCCTTGAGAGAGACCCAGTACTTC	CASSSTARSLRETQYF
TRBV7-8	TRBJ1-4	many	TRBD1	TGTGCCAGCAGCCCGGGACAGGGGGCGGAAAAACTGTTTTTT	CASSPGQGAEKLFF
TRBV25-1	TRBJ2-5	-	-	TGTGCCAGCAGTTACCGGGACGGTTACGAGACCCAGTACTTC	CASSYRDGYETQYF
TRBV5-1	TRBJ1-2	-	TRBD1	TGCGCCAGCAGCCTGGACAGGGGGCGCGAGGGCTACACCTTC	CASSLDRGREGYTF